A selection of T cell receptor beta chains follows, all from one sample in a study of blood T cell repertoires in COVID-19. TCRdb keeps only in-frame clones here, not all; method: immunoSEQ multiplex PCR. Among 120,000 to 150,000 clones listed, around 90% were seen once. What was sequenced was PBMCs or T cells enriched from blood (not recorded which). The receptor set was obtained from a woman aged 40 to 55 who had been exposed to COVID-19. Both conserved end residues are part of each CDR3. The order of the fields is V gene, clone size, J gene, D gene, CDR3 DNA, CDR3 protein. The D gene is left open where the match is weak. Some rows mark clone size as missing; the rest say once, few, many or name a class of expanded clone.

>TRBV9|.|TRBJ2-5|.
TGTGCCAGCCGGAGAGGGAGGAACGGGGGAGAGACCCAGTACTTC
CASRRGRNGGETQYF
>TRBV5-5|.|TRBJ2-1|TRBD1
TGTGCCAGCAGCTTGTATGGGACAGGGGGCTACAATGAGCAGTTCTTC
CASSLYGTGGYNEQFF
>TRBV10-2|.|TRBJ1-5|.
TGCGCCAGCAGGAACAACCTTCTCGGGGCCGAGGGAGGGCAGCCCCAGCATTTT
CASRNNLLGAEGGQPQHF
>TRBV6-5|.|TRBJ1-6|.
TGTGCCAGCAATGCATACCAGGGTCCCCTCCACTTT
CASNAYQGPLHF
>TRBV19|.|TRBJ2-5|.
TGTGCCACCACCCCCGAGGGAAGGAGGGTAGAGACCCAGTACTTC
CATTPEGRRVETQYF
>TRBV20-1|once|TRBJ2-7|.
TGCAGTGCTAGTAGGGATCGGGGATGGGAGCAGTACTTC
CSASRDRGWEQYF
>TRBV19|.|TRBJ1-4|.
TGTGCCAGTAGACCCGTGAGGTCACGAGAAAAACTGTTTTTT
CASRPVRSREKLFF
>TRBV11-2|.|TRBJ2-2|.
TGTGCCAGCAGCTTCGCCAGGGGAATTGGCGGGGAGCTGTTTTTT
CASSFARGIGGELFF
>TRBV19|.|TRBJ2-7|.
TGTGCCAGTAGCTACTTGGACGAGCAGTACTTC
CASSYLDEQYF
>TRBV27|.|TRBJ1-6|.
TGTGCCAGCAGTTACCGGGGGACCAATTCACCCCTCCACTTT
CASSYRGTNSPLHF
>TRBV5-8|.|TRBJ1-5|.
TGTGCCAGCAGCCGGGGGGTCTATAGCAATCAGCCCCAGCATTTT
CASSRGVYSNQPQHF
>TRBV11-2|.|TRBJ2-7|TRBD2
TGTGCCAGCAGCTTACTAGCGGGAGAAATCTACGAGCAGTACTTC
CASSLLAGEIYEQYF
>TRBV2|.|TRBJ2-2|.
TGTGCCAGCAGTGGCCCGGGTGGCTCCGGGGAGCTGTTTTTT
CASSGPGGSGELFF
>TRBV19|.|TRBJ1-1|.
TGTGCCAGTAGTATAGATAATATGAACACTGAAGCTTTCTTT
CASSIDNMNTEAFF
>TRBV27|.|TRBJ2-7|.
TGTGCCAGCTCGCCCGCGGCTCTCTCCTACGAGCAGTACTTC
CASSPAALSYEQYF
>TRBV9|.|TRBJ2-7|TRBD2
TGTGCCAGCAGCGCCGGGACTAGCGGGGCCTACGAGCAGTACTTC
CASSAGTSGAYEQYF
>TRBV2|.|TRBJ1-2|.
TGTGCCAGCAGTGAAATCATAGGCACAGGGTCATATGGCTACACCTTC
CASSEIIGTGSYGYTF
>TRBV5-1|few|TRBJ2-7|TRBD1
TGCGCCAGCAGCTCGGGACAGGGCTACGAGCAGTACTTC
CASSSGQGYEQYF
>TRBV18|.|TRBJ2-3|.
TGTGCCAGCTCACCACCGGTGGCTAGCCGGGATACGCAGTATTTT
CASSPPVASRDTQYF
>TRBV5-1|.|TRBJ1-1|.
TGCGCCAGCAGCTTCGGGGAAACTGAAGCTTTCTTT
CASSFGETEAFF
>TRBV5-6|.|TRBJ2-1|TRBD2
TGTGCCAGCAGCTTGAGTACTTCTAGCGGATACAATGAGCAGTTCTTC
CASSLSTSSGYNEQFF
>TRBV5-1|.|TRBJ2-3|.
TGCGCCAGCAGCTTGGGGTCCGCGGTCACAGATACGCAGTATTTT
CASSLGSAVTDTQYF
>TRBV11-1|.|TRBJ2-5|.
TGTGCCAGCAGCTTACGGGGAGGAGAGACCCAGTACTTC
CASSLRGGETQYF
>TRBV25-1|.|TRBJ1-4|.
TGTGCCAGCAGTGCCACATTGGAAAAACTGTTTTTT
CASSATLEKLFF